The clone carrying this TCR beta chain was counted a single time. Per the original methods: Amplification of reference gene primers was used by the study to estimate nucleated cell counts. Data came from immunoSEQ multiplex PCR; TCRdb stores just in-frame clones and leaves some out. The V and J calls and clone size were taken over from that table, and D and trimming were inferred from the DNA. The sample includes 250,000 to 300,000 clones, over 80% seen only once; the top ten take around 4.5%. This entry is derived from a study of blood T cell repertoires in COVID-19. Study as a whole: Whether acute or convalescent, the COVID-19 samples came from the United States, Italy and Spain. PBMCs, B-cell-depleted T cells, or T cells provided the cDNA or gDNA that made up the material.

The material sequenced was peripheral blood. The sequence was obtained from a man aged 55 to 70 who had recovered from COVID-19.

The CDR3 loop reads CASKNQGADGYTF. CDR3 in DNA: TGTGCCAGCAAGAATCAGGGGGCGGATGGCTACACCTTC. This rearrangement joins TRBV2 to TRBJ1-2; 8 bases align to TRBD1. Losses at the gene ends were 7 bases for V and 6 bases for J; bases not matched to a gene: 7. This CDR3 has 13 residues. The germline V gene encodes CDR1 SNHLY and CDR2 FYNNEI.